This T cell receptor (beta chain) was sequenced during a study of T cell responses to AZD1222 COVID-19 vaccine. The protocol was immunoSEQ multiplex PCR, while the TCRdb copy is restricted to in-frame clones and leaves out a portion. The sample includes about 77,000 clones, about 92% seen only once; the top ten take around 4.5%. Between the trimmed V and J ends, which lost 4 bases and 0 bases, there was a span of 13 bases. The CDR3 has 15 residues. CDR1 MNHEY and CDR2 SVGAGI come from the germline V gene. A remark on this clone: Its antigen is unidentified.

Study conclusions and caveats: Repertoires were collected only later (after the peak T cell response had occurred). Just a handful of people given AZD1222 tested seropositive at baseline. Spike-wide vaccine-associated CD4 TCRs dominated at 160-218 and 743-854.

Sequenced material: peripheral blood, taken 28 days after the second AZD1222 dose. V gene TRBV6-5 combines with J gene TRBJ2-7; D may match TRBD1 or TRBD2 (5 bases each). The sequence derives from an adult who received the AZD1222 COVID-19 vaccine. The CDR3, as DNA: TGTGCCAGCAGTTTAGACGGGGCCAGCTCCTACGAGCAGTACTTC. Its protein is CASSLDGASSYEQYF.